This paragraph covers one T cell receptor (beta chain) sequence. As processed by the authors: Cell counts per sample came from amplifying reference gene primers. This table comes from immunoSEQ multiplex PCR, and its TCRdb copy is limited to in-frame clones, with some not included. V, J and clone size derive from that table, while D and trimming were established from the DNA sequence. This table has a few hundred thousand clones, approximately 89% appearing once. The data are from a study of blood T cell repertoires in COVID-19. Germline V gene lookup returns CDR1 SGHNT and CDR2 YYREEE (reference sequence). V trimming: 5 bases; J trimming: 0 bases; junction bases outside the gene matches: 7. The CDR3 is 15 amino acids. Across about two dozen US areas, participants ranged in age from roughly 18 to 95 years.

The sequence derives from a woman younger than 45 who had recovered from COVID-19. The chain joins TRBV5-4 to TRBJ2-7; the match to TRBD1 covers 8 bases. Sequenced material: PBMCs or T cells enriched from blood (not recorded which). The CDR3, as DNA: TGTGCCAGCAGAAGGGGACAGGACCTCTCCTACGAGCAGTACTTC. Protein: CASRRGQDLSYEQYF.